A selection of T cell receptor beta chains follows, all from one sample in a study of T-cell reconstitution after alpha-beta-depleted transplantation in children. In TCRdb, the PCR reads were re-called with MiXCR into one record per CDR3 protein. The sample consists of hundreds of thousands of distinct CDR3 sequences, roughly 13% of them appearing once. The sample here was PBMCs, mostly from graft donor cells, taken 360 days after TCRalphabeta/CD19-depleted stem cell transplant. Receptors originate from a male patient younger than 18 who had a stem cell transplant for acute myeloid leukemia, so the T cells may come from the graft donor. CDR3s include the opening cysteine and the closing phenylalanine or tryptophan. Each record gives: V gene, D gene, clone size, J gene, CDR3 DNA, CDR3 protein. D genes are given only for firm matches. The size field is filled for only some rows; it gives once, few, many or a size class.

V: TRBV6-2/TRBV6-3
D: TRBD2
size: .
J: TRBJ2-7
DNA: TGTGCCAGCAGTTACGGGGCGGGAGCAATCGCAGCCTACGAGCAGTACTTC
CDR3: CASSYGAGAIAAYEQYF

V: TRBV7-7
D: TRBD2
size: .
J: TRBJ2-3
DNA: TGTGCTAGCAGCCCGGGACTAGCGGGAGCGTTATCAACAGATACGCAGTATTTT
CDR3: CASSPGLAGALSTDTQYF

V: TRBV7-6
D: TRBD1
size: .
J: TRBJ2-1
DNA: TGTGCCAGCAGCTCCCCACCTTGGACAGGAAGGAATGAGCAGTTCTTC
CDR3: CASSSPPWTGRNEQFF

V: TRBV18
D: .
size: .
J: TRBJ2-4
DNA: TGTGCCAGCTCACCAGGGGGAAGAGGCCAAAACATTCAGTACTTC
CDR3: CASSPGGRGQNIQYF

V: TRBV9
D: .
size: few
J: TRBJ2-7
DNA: TGTGCCAGCAGCGTCGGGACTTTCCCCTACGAGCAGTACTTC
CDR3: CASSVGTFPYEQYF

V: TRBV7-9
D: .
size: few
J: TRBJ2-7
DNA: TGTGCCAGCAGCTTAGCTTGGGGACAAAAGTACGAGCAGTACTTC
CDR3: CASSLAWGQKYEQYF

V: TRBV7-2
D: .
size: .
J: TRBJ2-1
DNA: TGTGCCAGCCGGGAAGCTTTCCCTTACAATGAGCAGTTCTTC
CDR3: CASREAFPYNEQFF

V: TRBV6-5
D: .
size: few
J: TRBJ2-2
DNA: TGTGCCAGCAGTTACTCGAAGGGGGGCGGGGAGCTGTTTTTT
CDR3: CASSYSKGGGELFF

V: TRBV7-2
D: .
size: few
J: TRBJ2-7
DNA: TGTGCCAGCAGGGACTTTCACTACGAGCAGTACTTC
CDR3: CASRDFHYEQYF

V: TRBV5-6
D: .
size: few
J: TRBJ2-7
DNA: TGTGCCAGCAGCTTACTTCAGGGGACCTACGAGCAGTACTTC
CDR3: CASSLLQGTYEQYF

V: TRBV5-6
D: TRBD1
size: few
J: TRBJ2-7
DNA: TGTGCCAGCAGCCCGAAGGGACAGGGCTACGAGCAGTACTTC
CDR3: CASSPKGQGYEQYF

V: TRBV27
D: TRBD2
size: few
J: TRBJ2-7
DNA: TGTGCCAGCATCGCCGGGACTAGCGGGAGCTGGTTAAACGAGCAGTACTTC
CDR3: CASIAGTSGSWLNEQYF

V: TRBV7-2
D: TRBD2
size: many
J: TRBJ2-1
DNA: TGTGCCGTGGGGGAGGGGCCCTACAATGAGCAGTTCTTC
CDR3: CAVGEGPYNEQFF

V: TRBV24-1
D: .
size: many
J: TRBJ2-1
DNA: TGTGCCACCAGTGATGTGGGGTACAATGAGCAGTTCTTC
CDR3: CATSDVGYNEQFF

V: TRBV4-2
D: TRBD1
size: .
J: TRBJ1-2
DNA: TGTGCCAGCAGCTACAACTCAGGGGGCGACTATGGCTACACCTTC
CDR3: CASSYNSGGDYGYTF

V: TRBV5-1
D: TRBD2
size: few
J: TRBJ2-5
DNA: TGCGCCAGCAGTTACCAACTAGCGGGGTCGCCTGAAGAGACCCAGTACTTC
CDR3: CASSYQLAGSPEETQYF

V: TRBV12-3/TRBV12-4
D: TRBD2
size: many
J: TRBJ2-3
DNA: TGTGCCAGCAGTTTACTAGCGGGGCTGGAGGCAGATACGCAGTATTTT
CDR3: CASSLLAGLEADTQYF

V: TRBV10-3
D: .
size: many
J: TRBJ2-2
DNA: TGTGCCAGTGAGGCGGACCCGAACACCGGGGAGCTGTTTTTT
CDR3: CASEADPNTGELFF

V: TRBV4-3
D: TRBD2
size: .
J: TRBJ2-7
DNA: TGCGCCAGCAGCCAAGATCCTTGGCTAGCGGGAAAGAACGAGCAGTACTTC
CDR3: CASSQDPWLAGKNEQYF

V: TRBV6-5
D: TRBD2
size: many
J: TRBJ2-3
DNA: TGTGCCAGCAGTTACTCGACCGGGACTAGCGGGATAGATACGCAGTATTTT
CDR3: CASSYSTGTSGIDTQYF

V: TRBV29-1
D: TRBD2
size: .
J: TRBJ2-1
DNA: TGCAGCGTTGAGGGACTAGCGGGAGGGATCACCTACAATGAGCAGTTCTTC
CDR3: CSVEGLAGGITYNEQFF

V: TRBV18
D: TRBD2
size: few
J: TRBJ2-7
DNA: TGTGCCAGCTCCACGAGCGGGAGGGCCGTATACGAGCAGTACTTC
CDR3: CASSTSGRAVYEQYF

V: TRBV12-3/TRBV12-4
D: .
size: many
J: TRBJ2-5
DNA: TGTGCCAGCAGTTTAGTCCGACAGGTCTTTCAAGAGACCCAGTACTTC
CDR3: CASSLVRQVFQETQYF

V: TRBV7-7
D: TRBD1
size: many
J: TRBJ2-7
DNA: TGTGCTAGCAGCTTAGAGGGACAGGGAAGCGAGCAGTACTTC
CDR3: CASSLEGQGSEQYF

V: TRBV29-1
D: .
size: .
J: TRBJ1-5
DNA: TGCAGCGTGCATACCGGGACGGGTGGCCAGCCCCAGCATTTT
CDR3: CSVHTGTGGQPQHF

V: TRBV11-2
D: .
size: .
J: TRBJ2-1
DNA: TGTGCCAGCAGCTCAATAGGGGGGGCCGTGGATGAGCAGTTCTTC
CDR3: CASSSIGGAVDEQFF

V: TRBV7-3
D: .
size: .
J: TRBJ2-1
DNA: TGTGCCAGCAGCTTAAGGGACGCCGGAAGGGGGAATGAGCAGTTCTTC
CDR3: CASSLRDAGRGNEQFF

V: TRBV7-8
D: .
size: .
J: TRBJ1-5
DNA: TGTGCCAGCAGCGTCAAGGGATTGAGCAATCAGCCCCAGCATTTT
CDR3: CASSVKGLSNQPQHF

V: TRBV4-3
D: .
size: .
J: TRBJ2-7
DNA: TGCGCCAGCAGCCAAGCAAGGGGCGAGCAGTACTTC
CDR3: CASSQARGEQYF

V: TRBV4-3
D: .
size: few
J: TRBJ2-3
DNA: TGCGCCAGCAGCCAAGAGTCGGCGGGACCCGGGGCAGATACGCAGTATTTT
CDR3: CASSQESAGPGADTQYF

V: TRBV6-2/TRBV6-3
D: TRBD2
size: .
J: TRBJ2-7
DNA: TGTGCCAGCAGTTCGTACCTACCGGGACTAGCTCTCGAAGGGGACTTC
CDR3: CASSSYLPGLALEGDF

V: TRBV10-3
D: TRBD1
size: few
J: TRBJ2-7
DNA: TGTGCCATCAGTGAGTCGGGACAGGGGAACGAGCAGTACTTC
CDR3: CAISESGQGNEQYF

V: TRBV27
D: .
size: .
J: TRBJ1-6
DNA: TGTGCCAGCAGATGGACAGCATATAATTCACCCCTCCACTTT
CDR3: CASRWTAYNSPLHF

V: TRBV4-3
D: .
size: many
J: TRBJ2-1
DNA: TGCGCCAGCAGCCAAGAACGGGCGGTAAGCTCCTACAATGAGCAGTTCTTC
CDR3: CASSQERAVSSYNEQFF

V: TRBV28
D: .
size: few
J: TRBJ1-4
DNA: TGTGCCAGCCGGGGAGCTGGGCTAGAAAAACTGTTTTTT
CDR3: CASRGAGLEKLFF

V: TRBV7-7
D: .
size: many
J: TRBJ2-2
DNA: TGTGCTAGCTCCGTATCAAATACCGGGGAGCTGTTTTTT
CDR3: CASSVSNTGELFF

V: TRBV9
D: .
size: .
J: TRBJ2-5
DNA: TGTGCCAGCAGCGTAGCGACCTGGGAGACCCAGTACTTC
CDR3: CASSVATWETQYF

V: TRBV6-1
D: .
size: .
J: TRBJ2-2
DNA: TGTGCCAGCCAACGGTCCAAGTTCACCGGGGAGCTGTTTTTT
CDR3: CASQRSKFTGELFF

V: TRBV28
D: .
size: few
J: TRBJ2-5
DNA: TGTGCCAGCCATTTCAGTGGGAGTGGCCTGGAGACCCAGTACTTC
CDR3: CASHFSGSGLETQYF

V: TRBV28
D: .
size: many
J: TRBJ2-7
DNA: TGTGCCAGCAGTCCCCCCGTCCCCTACGAGCAGTACTTC
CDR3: CASSPPVPYEQYF

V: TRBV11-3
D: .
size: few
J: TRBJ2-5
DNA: TGTGCCAGCAGCTTGCGCAGGGGAGAGACCCAGTACTTC
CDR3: CASSLRRGETQYF

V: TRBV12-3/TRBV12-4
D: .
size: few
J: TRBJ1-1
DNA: TGTGCCAGCAGTTCCACACAGATGACACGGAACACTGAAGCTTTCTTT
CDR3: CASSSTQMTRNTEAFF

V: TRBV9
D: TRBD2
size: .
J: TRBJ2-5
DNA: TGTGCCAGCAGCTGGGGGCGGGAGGTACAAGAGACCCAGTACTTC
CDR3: CASSWGREVQETQYF

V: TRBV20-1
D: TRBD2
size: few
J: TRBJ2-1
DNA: TGCAGTGCCTCCAGCGGGAGGGCCCACAATGAGCAGTTCTTC
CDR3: CSASSGRAHNEQFF

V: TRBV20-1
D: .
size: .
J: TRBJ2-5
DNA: TGCAGTGTCGAATACACCGAACAAGAGACCCAGTACTTC
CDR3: CSVEYTEQETQYF

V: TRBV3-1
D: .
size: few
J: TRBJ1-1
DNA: TGTGCCAGCAGCCAGTTCGGGCATAACACTGAAGCTTTCTTT
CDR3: CASSQFGHNTEAFF

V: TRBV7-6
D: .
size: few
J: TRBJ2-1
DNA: TGTGCCAGCAGCTCCCCCAAGGGTCTACTGAATGAGCAGTTCTTC
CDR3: CASSSPKGLLNEQFF

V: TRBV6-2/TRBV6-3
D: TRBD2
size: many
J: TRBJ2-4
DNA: TGTGCCAGCAGTACACCGGGACTAGCGGGAGGGCCGTGGAACTTC
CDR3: CASSTPGLAGGPWNF

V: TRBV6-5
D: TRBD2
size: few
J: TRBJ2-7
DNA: TGTGCCAGCAGTTGGCGGACTAGCTCCTACGAGCAGTACTTC
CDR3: CASSWRTSSYEQYF

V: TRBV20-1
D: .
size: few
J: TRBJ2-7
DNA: TGCAGTGCTAGCCGGGACCCCCACGAGCAGTACTTC
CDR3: CSASRDPHEQYF

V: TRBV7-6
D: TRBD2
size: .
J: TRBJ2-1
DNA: TGTGCCAGCAGCGCCATCGCGGGACTAGCCTACAATGAGCAGTTCTTC
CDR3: CASSAIAGLAYNEQFF

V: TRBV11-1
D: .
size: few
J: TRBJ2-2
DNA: TGTGCCAGCAGCCCCCCAACAGGGCGCACCGGGGAGCTGTTTTTT
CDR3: CASSPPTGRTGELFF

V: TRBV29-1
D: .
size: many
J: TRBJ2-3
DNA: TGCAGCGCCGGACAGTTGACAGATACGCAGTATTTT
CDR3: CSAGQLTDTQYF